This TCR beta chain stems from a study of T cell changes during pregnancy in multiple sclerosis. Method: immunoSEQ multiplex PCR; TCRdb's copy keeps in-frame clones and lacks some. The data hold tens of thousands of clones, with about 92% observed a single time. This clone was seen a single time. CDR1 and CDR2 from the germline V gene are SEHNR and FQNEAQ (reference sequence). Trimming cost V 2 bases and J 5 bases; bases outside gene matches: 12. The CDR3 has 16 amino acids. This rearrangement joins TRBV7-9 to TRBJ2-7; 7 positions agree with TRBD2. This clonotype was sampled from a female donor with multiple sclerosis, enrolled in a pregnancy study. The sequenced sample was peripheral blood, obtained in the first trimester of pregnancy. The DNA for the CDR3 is TGTGCCAGCAGCTTATACGCGGGAGTTTCCTGGAACGAGCAGTACTTC. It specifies CASSLYAGVSWNEQYF.